The 24 T cell receptor beta chains below all came from one sample that was sequenced in a study of cytomegalovirus exposure and HLA in healthy donors. A multiplex PCR was run with 60 Vbeta primers and 13 Jbeta primers. The data were produced by immunoSEQ multiplex PCR, yet TCRdb's version contains in-frame clones alone and is incomplete. The repertoire holds about 200,000 clones, with around 87% as singletons. Sequenced sample: PBMCs. These receptors originate from a man younger than 45 in good health and CMV-seronegative.

The chain combines TRBV6-5 with TRBJ1-6; the D is unclear. V was trimmed by 6 bases and J by 5 bases, leaving 5 bases between them. CDR3 length equals 12 residues. CDR1 is MNHEY and CDR2 is SVGAGI in the germline V gene. The CDR3 region is CASRFNNSPLHF. The CDR3 DNA is TGTGCCAGCAGATTCAATAATTCACCCCTCCACTTT.

The CDR3 nucleotides read TGTGCCAGCAGCTTAGTCGGGGACAGGGGGTACGAGGAGCTGTTTTTT. Its translation is CASSLVGDRGYEELFF. This chain links TRBV7-9 with TRBJ2-2, with 11 bases matching TRBD1. J was trimmed by 10 bases and V by 1 base; bases with no gene match: 8. The CDR3 has 16 amino acids. CDR1 SEHNR and CDR2 FQNEAQ come from the germline V gene (reference sequence).

This clone was counted a single time. The chain has TRBV4-1 and TRBJ2-7; TRBD2 matches at 16 bases. CDR1 is MGHRA, CDR2 YSYEKL, per germline. V lost 0 bases to trimming and J lost 0 bases; unmatched junction nucleotides: 5. CDR3 length: 19 amino acids. CDR3 protein: CASSQEGTSGRASSYEQYF. DNA for the CDR3: TGCGCCAGCAGCCAAGAAGGGACTAGCGGGAGGGCCAGCTCCTACGAGCAGTACTTC.

V usage is TRBV7-8 and J usage is TRBJ1-1; D not certain. CDR1 and CDR2 from the germline V gene are SGHVS and FQNEAQ. The CDR3 has 14 residues. V was trimmed by 3 bases and J by 7 bases, leaving 15 bases between them. Written as DNA, the CDR3 is TGTGCCAGCAGCTTCGTCGGAACGGGTCGTGAAGCTTTCTTT. Protein product: CASSFVGTGREAFF. The full variable domain, completed using reference TRBV7-8 and TRBJ1-1, is GAGVSQSPRYKVAKRGQDVALRCDPISGHVSLFWYQQALGQGPEFLTYFQNEAQLDKSGLPSDRFFAERPEGSVSTLKIQRTQQEDSAVYLCASSFVGTGREAFFGQGTRLTVV.

This CDR3 reads CASSPRSDEKLFF. DNA for the CDR3: TGTGCCAGCTCACCACGGTCAGATGAAAAACTGTTTTTT. The chain is built from TRBV18 and TRBJ1-4; no firm D call. From germline, CDR1 is KGHSH and CDR2 LQKENI. The ends were cut back, 1 base at V and 6 bases at J, with 6 bases in the middle. The CDR3 covers 13 residues.

There are a few counts of this clone. V is TRBV10-1 and J is TRBJ2-7, with a weak D call TRBD2 (7 bases). The CDR3 extends over 14 amino acids. Trimming stripped 6 bases from V and 2 bases from J, with 14 bases between. CDR1 and CDR2 (germline): WNHNN, SYGVQD (reference sequence). Here the CDR3 reads CASSGGTKTYEQYF. CDR3 sequence (DNA): TGCGCCAGCAGCGGGGGGACAAAGACCTACGAGCAGTACTTC.

The rearrangement links TRBV19 to TRBJ1-2; 7 nucleotides line up with TRBD1. Germline lookup yields CDR1 LNHDA and CDR2 SQIVND (reference sequence). CDR3 size: 15 residues. J gave up 2 bases and V 5 bases, and 8 bases lay outside the gene matches. The CDR3 nucleotides are TGTGCCAGTAGTCCCCGGGACAGCGGAAACTATGGCTACACCTTC. Protein sequence: CASSPRDSGNYGYTF.

The chain links TRBV11-2 to TRBJ2-3; no clear D gene. Trimming cost V 4 bases and J 3 bases, with 5 bases left between them. Germline loops: CDR1 SGHAT, CDR2 FQNNGV. The CDR3 runs to 12 residues. CDR3: CASSSITDTQYF. CDR3 sequence (DNA): TGTGCCAGCAGCTCAATTACAGATACGCAGTATTTT.

The V and J genes are TRBV4-2 and TRBJ2-6; no reliable D call. This CDR3 has 16 amino acids. Trimming shortened V by 2 bases and J by 4 bases, and 12 bases separated the two germline ends. Germline V CDR1 and CDR2: LGHNA, YNFKEQ. CDR3 coding DNA: TGTGCCAGCAGCCAATTATCCGCCGGGGGGGCCAACGTCCTGACTTTC. Translated: CASSQLSAGGANVLTF.

CDR3: CASSSPGGTGLFF. CDR3 nucleotides: TGTGCCAGCAGTTCTCCCGGGGGGACGGGACTGTTTTTT. V gene TRBV6-5 combines with J gene TRBJ1-4; D is perhaps TRBD1 (5 bases). Germline-derived CDR1 and CDR2 are MNHEY and SVGAGI. CDR3 length: 13 residues. The ends were cut back, 4 bases at V and 13 bases at J, with 16 bases in the middle.

This chain joins TRBV4-2 and TRBJ2-1; D remains ambiguous. Trimming took 0 bases from V and 6 from J, leaving 18 bases between them. The germline V gene has CDR1 LGHNA and CDR2 YNFKEQ. The CDR3 covers 17 residues. The CDR3 region is CASSQDRRQIVGNEQFF. CDR3 nucleotide sequence: TGTGCCAGCAGCCAAGATCGGCGGCAGATCGTCGGCAATGAGCAGTTCTTC.

This clone was observed once. The chain combines TRBV27 with TRBJ1-1, with a tentative D call TRBD1 (5 bases). Germline lookup yields CDR1 MNHEY and CDR2 SMNVEV (reference sequence). The CDR3 length is 14 residues. V was trimmed by 8 bases and J by 0 bases, leaving 13 bases between them. CDR3 loop: CASCRRGMNTEAFF. CDR3 coding DNA: TGTGCCAGCTGCCGGAGGGGTATGAACACTGAAGCTTTCTTT.

The CDR3 sequence is CASSLRPAANEQFF. DNA of the CDR3: TGTGCCAGCAGCCTTCGTCCGGCGGCTAATGAGCAGTTCTTC. The J gene is TRBJ2-1, the V gene TRBV5-5; no firm D call. The CDR3 contains 14 residues. The ends were cut back, 4 bases at V and 7 bases at J, with 15 bases in the middle. Germline V lookup: CDR1 SGHKS, CDR2 YYEKEE (reference sequence).

This chain connects TRBV6-5 to TRBJ2-7, with 7 bases identical to TRBD1. J gave up 4 bases and V 6 bases, and 9 bases lay outside the gene matches. The CDR3 runs to 14 residues. Per the germline V gene, CDR1 is MNHEY and CDR2 is SVGAGI. In DNA, the CDR3 is TGTGCCAGCAGACCAGGGACAGTTGAATACGAGCAGTACTTC. Protein sequence: CASRPGTVEYEQYF.

The chain links TRBV4-1 to TRBJ2-6, with TRBD1 matching over 9 bases. The CDR3 has 19 amino acids. The germline CDR1 and CDR2 sequences are MGHRA and YSYEKL. V was clipped by 7 bases and J by 4 bases; unmatched bases: 17. CDR3: CASTLTRGQGSSGANVLTF. DNA for the CDR3: TGCGCCAGCACATTAACTCGGGGACAGGGTTCCTCGGGGGCCAACGTCCTGACTTTC.

The chain links TRBV7-9 to TRBJ2-4, with 10 bases matching TRBD2. Germline assignment: CDR1 SEHNR and CDR2 FQNEAQ (reference sequence). Trimming removed 5 bases from V and 6 bases from J; junction bases left unmatched: 7. The CDR3 loop spans 15 amino acids. CDR3 residues: CASSGLAGEGNIQYF. In DNA, the CDR3 is TGTGCCAGCAGCGGGCTAGCGGGGGAAGGAAACATTCAGTACTTC.

CDR3 region: CATSPRDRGGELFF. The CDR3 DNA reads TGTGCCACCAGCCCACGGGACAGGGGTGGGGAGCTGTTTTTT. The chain carries TRBV15 and TRBJ2-2; 10 bases are a match to TRBD1. The V and J ends lost 5 bases and 8 bases, in that order; junction bases with no gene match: 5. Per germline, CDR1 LNHNV and CDR2 YYDKDF (reference sequence). The CDR3 has 14 residues.

This chain links TRBV7-6 with TRBJ2-1; 9 bases align to TRBD1. The CDR3 loop spans 15 amino acids. The ends lost 4 bases at V and 6 bases at J; junction bases unmatched: 7. Germline values: CDR1 SGHVS, CDR2 FNYEAQ. The CDR3 loop is CASSWTGARGNEQFF. The CDR3 DNA is TGTGCCAGCAGCTGGACAGGGGCGAGGGGCAATGAGCAGTTCTTC.

The chain couples TRBV19 to TRBJ1-5, with D perhaps TRBD1 (6 bases). The CDR3 consists of 17 residues. Looked up from germline, CDR1 is LNHDA and CDR2 is SQIVND (reference sequence). Trimming shortened V by 3 bases and J by 2 bases, and 17 bases separated the two germline ends. The CDR3 coding sequence is TGTGCCAGTAGTATGCCCTATACAGGGTACCGCAATCAGCCCCAGCATTTT. Translated, it gives CASSMPYTGYRNQPQHF.

The rearrangement uses TRBV6-5 and TRBJ1-5; 8 nucleotides line up with TRBD1. The ends lost 5 bases at V and 6 bases at J; junction bases unmatched: 6. The CDR3 extends over 14 amino acids. CDR1 and CDR2 (germline): MNHEY, SVGAGI. CDR3 protein: CASSTTGEAQPQHF. CDR3 nucleotide sequence: TGTGCCAGCAGTACGACAGGGGAGGCTCAGCCCCAGCATTTT.

The rearrangement joins TRBV2 to TRBJ2-7; TRBD2 is a possible D gene (5 bases). Between the trimmed V and J ends, which lost 1 base and 5 bases, there was a span of 15 bases. The CDR3 sequence is 15 residues long. Germline loops: CDR1 SNHLY, CDR2 FYNNEI. CDR3 in DNA: TGTGCCAGCAGTGAAGGGACTCTCGGGCAGGACGAGCAGTACTTC. Protein: CASSEGTLGQDEQYF.

CDR3 nucleotides: TGTGCCACCAGCAGAGATCGGGAGGGGTACACTGAAGCTTTCTTT. It is translated as CATSRDREGYTEAFF. The chain has TRBV15 and TRBJ1-1, with a weak D call TRBD1 (5 bases). V gave up 0 bases and J gave up 3 bases, with 11 bases separating them. CDR3 length equals 15 residues. Germline V gives CDR1 LNHNV, CDR2 YYDKDF (reference sequence).

The CDR3 sequence is CASSPPGLPSSYEQYF. The CDR3 DNA is TGTGCCAGCAGCCCTCCGGGACTCCCGAGCTCCTACGAGCAGTACTTC. This chain connects TRBV11-2 to TRBJ2-7, with D perhaps TRBD2 (6 bases). Trimming left V 5 bases short and J 0 bases short, with 17 bases between. CDR1 and CDR2 from the germline V gene are SGHAT and FQNNGV. CDR3 length: 16 amino acids. Full variable domain (rest looked up from reference TRBV11-2 and TRBJ2-7): EAGVAQSPRYKIIEKRQSVAFWCNPISGHATLYWYQQILGQGPKLLIQFQNNGVVDDSQLPKDRFSAERLKGVDSTLKIQPAKLEDSAVYLCASSPPGLPSSYEQYFGPGTRLTVT.

The J gene is TRBJ2-7, the V gene TRBV2, with 10 bases aligning to TRBD2. CDR1 is SNHLY, CDR2 FYNNEI, per germline. The CDR3 is 15 residues long. Losses at the gene ends were 3 bases for V and 1 base for J; bases not matched to a gene: 3. CDR3 sequence reads: CASSEERGGSYEQYF. In DNA, the CDR3 is TGTGCCAGCAGTGAGGAGCGGGGGGGTTCCTACGAGCAGTACTTC.